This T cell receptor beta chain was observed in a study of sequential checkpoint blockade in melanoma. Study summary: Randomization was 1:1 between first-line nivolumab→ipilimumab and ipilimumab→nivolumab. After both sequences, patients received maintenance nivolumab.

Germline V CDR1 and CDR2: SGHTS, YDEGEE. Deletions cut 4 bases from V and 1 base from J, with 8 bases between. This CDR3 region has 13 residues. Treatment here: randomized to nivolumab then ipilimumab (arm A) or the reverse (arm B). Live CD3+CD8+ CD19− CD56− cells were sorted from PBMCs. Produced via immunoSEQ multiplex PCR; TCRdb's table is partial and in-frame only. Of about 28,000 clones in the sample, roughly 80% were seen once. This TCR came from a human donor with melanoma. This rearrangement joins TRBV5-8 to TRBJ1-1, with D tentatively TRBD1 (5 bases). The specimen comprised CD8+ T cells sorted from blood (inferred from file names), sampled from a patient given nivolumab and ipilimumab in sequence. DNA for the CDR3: TGTGCCAGCAGCCCGACAGAGAACACTGAAGCTTTCTTT. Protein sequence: CASSPTENTEAFF. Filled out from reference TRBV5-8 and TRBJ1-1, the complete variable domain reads EAGVTQSPTHLIKTRGQQATLRCSPISGHTSVYWYQQALGLGLQFLLWYDEGEERNRGNFPPRFSGRQFPNYSSELNVNALELEDSALYLCASSPTENTEAFFGQGTRLTVV.